There are a few counts of the clone carrying this T cell receptor beta chain. The antigen is undetermined. This sample was taken from a study of beta chain features in type 1 diabetes. Study-wide findings and caveats: Shorter TCRB CDR3s, moderately but significantly so, marked every one of the four CD4+ subsets in Type 1 diabetes patients. PCR may have favored shorter templates equally in patients and controls.

Germline V lookup: CDR1 KGHSH, CDR2 LQKENI. CDR3 length: 15 residues. The ends lost 4 bases at V and 7 bases at J; junction bases unmatched: 4. The whole isolated RNA underwent reverse transcription, so sequencing captured expressed TCRB transcripts. Only in-frame clones appear in the TCRdb table, and some are missing; sequencing was by immunoSEQ multiplex PCR. This sample has more than 250,000 clones, with about 15% found just once. The clonotype was recovered from a man between 18 and 35 years old with type 1 diabetes. The sequenced sample was naive CD4+ T cells from blood. This chain uses TRBV18 with TRBJ1-6; 10 bases fit TRBD1. This chain's CDR3 is CASSRRDRGNSPLHF. Here the CDR3 DNA reads TGTGCCAGCTCACGCCGGGACAGGGGAAATTCACCCCTCCACTTT. Combining the CDR3 with reference TRBV18 and TRBJ1-6 gives the whole variable domain NAGVMQNPRHLVRRRGQEARLRCSPMKGHSHVYWYRQLPEEGLKFMVYLQKENIIDESGMPKERFSAEFPKEGPSILRIQQVVRGDSAAYFCASSRRDRGNSPLHFGNGTRLTVT.